Each of the 8 T cell receptor beta chains below was sequenced from the same sample in a study of T cell changes during pregnancy in multiple sclerosis. The repertoire was sequenced with immunoSEQ multiplex PCR; TCRdb's copy has only in-frame clones and lacks some. The table has tens of thousands of clones, approximately 92% seen once. Source: CD4+ T cells from peripheral blood mononuclear cells, taken in the first trimester of pregnancy. Every receptor here comes from a female donor with multiple sclerosis, enrolled in a pregnancy study.

This chain links TRBV6-6 with TRBJ2-7, with 9 positions matching TRBD1. Germline CDR1 reads MNHNY; CDR2 reads SVGAGI (reference sequence). The V gene end was trimmed by 8 bases and the J gene end by 6 bases; junction bases not matched to a gene: 5. This CDR3 has 12 amino acids. CDR3 sequence reads: CASSGQGTEQYF. In DNA form, the CDR3 reads TGTGCCAGCTCGGGACAGGGAACCGAGCAGTACTTC.

The chain combines TRBV7-2 with TRBJ2-5; 9 nucleotides match TRBD2. The germline gives CDR1 SGHTA, CDR2 FQGNSA. Losses at the gene ends were 5 bases for V and 3 bases for J; bases not matched to a gene: 7. The CDR3 covers 15 residues. The CDR3 nucleotides are TGTGCCAGCAGCCCCTGGGCTAGCGGGGAAGAGACCCAGTACTTC. Its translation: CASSPWASGEETQYF. The full variable domain, completed using reference TRBV7-2 and TRBJ2-5, is GAGVSQSPSNKVTEKGKDVELRCDPISGHTALYWYRQSLGQGLEFLIYFQGNSAPDKSGLPSDRFSAERTGGSVSTLTIQRTQQEDSAVYLCASSPWASGEETQYFGPGTRLLVL.

The rearrangement links TRBV5-4 to TRBJ1-2; D not certain. The germline V and J ends were trimmed by 0 bases and 4 bases, with 13 bases remaining between them. CDR1 is SGHNT and CDR2 is YYREEE in the germline V gene (reference sequence). The CDR3 loop spans 15 amino acids. This chain's CDR3 is CASSLGAAQVYGYTF. CDR3 in DNA: TGTGCCAGCAGCTTGGGAGCAGCCCAGGTCTATGGCTACACCTTC.

V gene TRBV5-1 combines with J gene TRBJ2-7, with 11 bases fitting TRBD2. Trimming took 2 bases from V and 6 from J; bases not matched to a gene: 7. The CDR3 runs 15 residues. In germline, CDR1 is SGHRS, CDR2 YFSETQ. CDR3 sequence reads: CASSLSGLAGGEQYF. The CDR3 DNA sequence: TGCGCCAGCAGCTTAAGTGGGCTAGCGGGGGGCGAGCAGTACTTC.

As for this clone: Compared with germline, one end of the junction differs, possibly owing to a read error. V gene TRBV10-2 combines with J gene TRBJ2-1; 8 bases align to TRBD2. Germline lookup yields CDR1 WSHSY and CDR2 SAAADI. The CDR3 extends over 13 amino acids. DNA of the CDR3: TGCGCCAACAGTGTGTTTAGCGGGGAGGAGCAGTTCTTC. Protein product: CANSVFSGEEQFF.

The rearrangement links TRBV6-5 to TRBJ1-1; tentative D call: TRBD1 (6 bases). The CDR3 is 13 amino acids. The V gene's germline CDR1 is MNHEY and CDR2 SVGAGI. Trimming took 2 bases from V and 12 from J, leaving 16 bases between them. CDR3: CASSYRGSVGTFF. CDR3 sequence (DNA): TGTGCCAGCAGTTACAGGGGGAGTGTGGGAACTTTCTTT.

This clone appeared once. CDR3 in amino acids: CASSPNRDGAYEQYF. In DNA, the CDR3 is TGTGCCAGCTCACCGAACAGGGATGGGGCCTACGAGCAGTACTTC. V gene TRBV18 combines with J gene TRBJ2-7, with TRBD1 as a possible D gene (6 bases). The germline V gene encodes CDR1 KGHSH and CDR2 LQKENI. This CDR3 spans 15 amino acids. V lost 3 bases and J 2 bases, leaving 14 bases between the germline ends. The whole variable domain, filled in from reference TRBV18 and TRBJ2-7, reads NAGVMQNPRHLVRRRGQEARLRCSPMKGHSHVYWYRQLPEEGLKFMVYLQKENIIDESGMPKERFSAEFPKEGPSILRIQQVVRGDSAAYFCASSPNRDGAYEQYFGPGTRLTVT.

The J gene is TRBJ1-1, the V gene TRBV7-8, with TRBD1 identical over 9 bases. The CDR3 is made up of 15 amino acids. V dropped 1 base and J dropped 10; count of bases not matched to a gene: 10. From germline, CDR1 is SGHVS and CDR2 FQNEAQ. The CDR3 nucleotides are TGTGCCAGCAGCTTAGAGAGGACAGGGGTCGGAGCAGCTTTCTTT. Its translation is CASSLERTGVGAAFF.